The following is a TCR beta chain sequence with its context. The data derive from a study of blood T cell repertoires in COVID-19. Study overall: The analysed material was cDNA or gDNA that came from T cells, B-cell-depleted T cells, or PBMCs.

Some clones are missing from TCRdb's copy, which holds only in-frame ones; the method was immunoSEQ multiplex PCR. This sample has 250,000 to 300,000 clones, with around 91% found just once. Germline lookup yields CDR1 SGHRS and CDR2 YFSETQ. Trimming cost V 4 bases and J 10 bases, with 15 bases left between them. The CDR3 runs 14 residues. The chain links TRBV5-1 to TRBJ1-6, with D unclear. The source is a woman aged 55-70 years with acute or convalescent COVID-19. The specimen was peripheral blood. The CDR3, as DNA: TGCGCCAGCAGCCTGGATCCGAGGAACTCACCCCTCCACTTT. Protein: CASSLDPRNSPLHF.